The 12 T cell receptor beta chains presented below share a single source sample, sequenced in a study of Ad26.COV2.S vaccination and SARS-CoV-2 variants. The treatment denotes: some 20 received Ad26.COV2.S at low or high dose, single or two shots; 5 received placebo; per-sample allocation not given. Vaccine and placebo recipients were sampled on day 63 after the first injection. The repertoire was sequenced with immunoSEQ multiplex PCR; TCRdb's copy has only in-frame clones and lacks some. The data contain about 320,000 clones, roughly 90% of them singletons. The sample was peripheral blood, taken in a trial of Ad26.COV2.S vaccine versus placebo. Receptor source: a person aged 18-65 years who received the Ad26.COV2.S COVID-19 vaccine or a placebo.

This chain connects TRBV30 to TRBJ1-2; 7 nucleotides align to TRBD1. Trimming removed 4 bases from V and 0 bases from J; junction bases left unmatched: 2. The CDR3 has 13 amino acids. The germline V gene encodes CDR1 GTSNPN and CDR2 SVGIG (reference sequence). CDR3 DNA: TGTGCCTGGACTCAGGGGGCTAACTATGGCTACACCTTC. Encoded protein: CAWTQGANYGYTF.

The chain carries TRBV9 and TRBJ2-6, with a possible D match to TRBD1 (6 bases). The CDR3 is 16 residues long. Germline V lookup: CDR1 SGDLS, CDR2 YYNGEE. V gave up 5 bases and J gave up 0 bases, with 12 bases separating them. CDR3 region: CASSPTGVSGANVLTF. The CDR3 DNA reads TGTGCCAGCAGTCCGACAGGAGTCTCTGGGGCCAACGTCCTGACTTTC. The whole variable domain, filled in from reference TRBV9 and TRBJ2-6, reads DSGVTQTPKHLITATGQRVTLRCSPRSGDLSVYWYQQSLDQGLQFLIQYYNGEERAKGNILERFSAQQFPDLHSELNLSSLELGDSALYFCASSPTGVSGANVLTFGAGSRLTVL.

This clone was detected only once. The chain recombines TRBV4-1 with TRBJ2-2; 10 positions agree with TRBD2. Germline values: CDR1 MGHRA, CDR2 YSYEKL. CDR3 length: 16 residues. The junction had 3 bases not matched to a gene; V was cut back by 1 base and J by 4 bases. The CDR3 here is CASSQGSGRATGELFF. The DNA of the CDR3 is TGCGCCAGCAGCCAAGGCAGCGGGAGGGCCACCGGGGAGCTGTTTTTT.

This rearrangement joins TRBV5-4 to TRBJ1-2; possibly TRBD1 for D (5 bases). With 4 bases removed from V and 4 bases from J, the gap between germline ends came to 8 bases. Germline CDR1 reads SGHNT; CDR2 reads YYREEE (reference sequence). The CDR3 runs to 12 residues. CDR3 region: CASSDGTYGYTF. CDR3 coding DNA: TGTGCCAGCAGCGACGGGACCTATGGCTACACCTTC.

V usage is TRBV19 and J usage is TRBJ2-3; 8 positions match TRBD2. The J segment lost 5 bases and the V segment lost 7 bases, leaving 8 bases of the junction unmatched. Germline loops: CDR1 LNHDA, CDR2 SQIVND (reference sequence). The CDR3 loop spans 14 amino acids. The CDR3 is CASTGLANGDTQYF. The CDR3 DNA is TGTGCCAGTACAGGACTAGCTAACGGAGATACGCAGTATTTT.

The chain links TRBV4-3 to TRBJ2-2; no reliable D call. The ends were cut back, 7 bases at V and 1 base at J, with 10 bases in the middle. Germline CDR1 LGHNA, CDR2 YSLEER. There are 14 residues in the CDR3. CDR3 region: CASKFVGNTGELFF. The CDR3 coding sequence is TGCGCCAGCAAATTCGTTGGGAACACCGGGGAGCTGTTTTTT.

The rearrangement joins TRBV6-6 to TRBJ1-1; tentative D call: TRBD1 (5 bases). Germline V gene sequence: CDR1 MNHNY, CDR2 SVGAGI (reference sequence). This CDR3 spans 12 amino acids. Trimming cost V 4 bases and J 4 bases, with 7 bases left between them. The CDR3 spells CASSLGTTEAFF. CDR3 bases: TGTGCCAGCAGTTTAGGGACCACTGAAGCTTTCTTT.

The CDR3 reads CATAGSTDTQYF. The CDR3 DNA is TGTGCCACCGCCGGAAGCACAGATACGCAGTATTTT. V usage is TRBV24-1 and J usage is TRBJ2-3; D is ambiguous. Trimming took 9 bases from V and 0 from J, leaving 6 bases between them. The CDR3 runs 12 residues. Germline CDR1 KGHDR, CDR2 SFDVKD.

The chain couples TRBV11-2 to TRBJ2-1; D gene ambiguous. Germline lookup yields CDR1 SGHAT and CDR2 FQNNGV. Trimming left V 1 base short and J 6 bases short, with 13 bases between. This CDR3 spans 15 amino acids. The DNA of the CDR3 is TGTGCCAGCAGCTTAGGAATTAACCCAGGCAATGAGCAGTTCTTC. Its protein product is CASSLGINPGNEQFF.

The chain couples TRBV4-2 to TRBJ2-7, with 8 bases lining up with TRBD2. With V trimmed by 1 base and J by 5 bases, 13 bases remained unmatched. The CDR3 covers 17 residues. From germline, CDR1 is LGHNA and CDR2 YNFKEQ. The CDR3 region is CASSQGETGGHQNEQYF. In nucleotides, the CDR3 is TGTGCCAGCAGCCAAGGTGAGACGGGGGGGCACCAGAACGAGCAGTACTTC.

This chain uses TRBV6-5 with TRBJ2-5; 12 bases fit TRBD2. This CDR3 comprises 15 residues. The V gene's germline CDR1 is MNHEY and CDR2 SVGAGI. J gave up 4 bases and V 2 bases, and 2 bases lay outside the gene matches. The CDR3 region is CASSYGGLAGETQYF. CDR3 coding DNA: TGTGCCAGCAGTTACGGGGGACTAGCGGGAGAGACCCAGTACTTC.

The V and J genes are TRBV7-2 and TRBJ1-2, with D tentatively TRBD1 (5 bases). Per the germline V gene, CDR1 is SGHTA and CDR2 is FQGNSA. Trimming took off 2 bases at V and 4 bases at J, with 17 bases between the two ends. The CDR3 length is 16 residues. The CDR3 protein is CASSLNPGPVLYGYTF. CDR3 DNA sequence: TGTGCCAGCAGCTTAAATCCGGGACCTGTTCTCTATGGCTACACCTTC.